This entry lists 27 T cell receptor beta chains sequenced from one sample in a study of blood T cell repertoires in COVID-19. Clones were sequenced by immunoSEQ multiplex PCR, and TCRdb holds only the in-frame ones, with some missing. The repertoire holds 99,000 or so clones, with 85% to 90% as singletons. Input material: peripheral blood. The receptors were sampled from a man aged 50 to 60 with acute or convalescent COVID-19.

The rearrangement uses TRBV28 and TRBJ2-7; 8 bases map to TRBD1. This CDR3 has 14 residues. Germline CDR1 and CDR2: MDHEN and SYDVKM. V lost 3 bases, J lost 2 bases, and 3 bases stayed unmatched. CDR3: CASSLRQGPYEQYF. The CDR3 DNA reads TGTGCCAGCAGTTTGAGACAGGGGCCCTACGAGCAGTACTTC.

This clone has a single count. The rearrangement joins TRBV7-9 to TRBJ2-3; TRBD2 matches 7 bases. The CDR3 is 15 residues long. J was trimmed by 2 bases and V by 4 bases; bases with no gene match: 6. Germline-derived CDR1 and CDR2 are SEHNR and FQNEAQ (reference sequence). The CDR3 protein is CASSSGGGDTDTQYF. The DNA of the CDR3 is TGTGCCAGCAGCTCGGGAGGTGGGGACACAGATACGCAGTATTTT.

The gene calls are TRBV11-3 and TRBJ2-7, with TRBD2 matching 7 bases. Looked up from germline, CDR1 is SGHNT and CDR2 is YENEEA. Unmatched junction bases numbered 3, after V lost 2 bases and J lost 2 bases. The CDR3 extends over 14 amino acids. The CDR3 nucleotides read TGTGCCAGCAGCTTAACTAGCGCAACCTACGAGCAGTACTTC. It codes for CASSLTSATYEQYF. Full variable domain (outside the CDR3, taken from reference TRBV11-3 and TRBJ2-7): EAGVVQSPRYKIIEKKQPVAFWCNPISGHNTLYWYLQNLGQGPELLIRYENEEAVDDSQLPKDRFSAERLKGVDSTLKIQPAELGDSAVYLCASSLTSATYEQYFGPGTRLTVT.

For the CDR3, the DNA is TGTGCCAGCAGCCAAGATAGGAGCGGGGAGCAGTTCTTC. As protein: CASSQDRSGEQFF. The chain recombines TRBV3-1 (or the pseudogene TRBV3-2) with TRBJ2-1; maybe TRBD2 (6 bases). The CDR3 is made up of 13 amino acids. Trimming took off 0 bases at V and 10 bases at J, with 10 bases between the two ends. CDR1 is LGHDT, CDR2 YNNKEL, per germline (reference sequence).

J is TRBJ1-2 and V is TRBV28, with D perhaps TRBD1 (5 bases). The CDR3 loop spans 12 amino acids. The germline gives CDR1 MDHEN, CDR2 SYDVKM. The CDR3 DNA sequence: TGTGCGGTCGGGGGGTTAAACTATGGCTACACCTTC. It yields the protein CAVGGLNYGYTF.

This chain's CDR3 is CASSQEGRLAGANEQYF. The CDR3 nucleotides are TGTGCCAGCAGCCAAGAGGGCCGACTAGCGGGAGCAAACGAGCAGTACTTC. The rearrangement links TRBV4-2 to TRBJ2-7; 12 nucleotides align to TRBD2. J gave up 5 bases and V 0 bases, and 8 bases lay outside the gene matches. The CDR3 is 17 residues long. Germline values: CDR1 LGHNA, CDR2 YNFKEQ.

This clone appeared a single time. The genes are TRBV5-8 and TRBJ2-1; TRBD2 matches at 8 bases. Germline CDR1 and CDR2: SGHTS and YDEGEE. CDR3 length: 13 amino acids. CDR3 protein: CASALAGWEEQFF. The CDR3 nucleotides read TGTGCTTCGGCTCTAGCGGGCTGGGAAGAGCAGTTCTTC.

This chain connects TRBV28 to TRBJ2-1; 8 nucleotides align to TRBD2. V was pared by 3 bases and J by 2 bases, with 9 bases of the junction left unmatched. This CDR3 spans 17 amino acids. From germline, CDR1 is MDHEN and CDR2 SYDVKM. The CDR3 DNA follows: TGTGCCAGCAGTTTTGAGACCAGCGGGAGCGCCTACAATGAGCAGTTCTTC. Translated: CASSFETSGSAYNEQFF.

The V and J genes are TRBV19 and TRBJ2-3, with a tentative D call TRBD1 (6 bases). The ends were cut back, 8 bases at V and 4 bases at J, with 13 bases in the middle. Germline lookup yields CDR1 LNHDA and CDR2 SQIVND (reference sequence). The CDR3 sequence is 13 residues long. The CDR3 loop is CASRPRGADTQYF. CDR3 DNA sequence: TGTGCCAGTCGCCCCAGGGGTGCAGATACGCAGTATTTT.

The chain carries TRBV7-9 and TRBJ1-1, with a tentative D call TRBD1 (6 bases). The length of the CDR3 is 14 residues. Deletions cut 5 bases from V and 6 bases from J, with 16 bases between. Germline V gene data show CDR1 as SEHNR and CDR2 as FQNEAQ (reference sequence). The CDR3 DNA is TGTGCCAGCAGCCTTGCACAGGGTGGGGCTGAAGCTTTCTTT. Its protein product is CASSLAQGGAEAFF.

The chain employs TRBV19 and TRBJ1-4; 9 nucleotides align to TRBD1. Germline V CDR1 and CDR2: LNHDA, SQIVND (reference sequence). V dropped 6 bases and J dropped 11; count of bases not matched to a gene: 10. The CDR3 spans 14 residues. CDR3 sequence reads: CASSLPGQGGKLFF. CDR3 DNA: TGTGCCAGTAGCCTACCGGGACAGGGTGGGAAACTGTTTTTT.

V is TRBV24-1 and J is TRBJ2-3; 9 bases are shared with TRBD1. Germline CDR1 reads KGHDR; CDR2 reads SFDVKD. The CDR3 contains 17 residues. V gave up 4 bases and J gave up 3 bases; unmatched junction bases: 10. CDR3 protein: CATSDPTPGQGTDTQYF. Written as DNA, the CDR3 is TGTGCCACCAGTGACCCCACCCCGGGACAGGGAACAGATACGCAGTATTTT.

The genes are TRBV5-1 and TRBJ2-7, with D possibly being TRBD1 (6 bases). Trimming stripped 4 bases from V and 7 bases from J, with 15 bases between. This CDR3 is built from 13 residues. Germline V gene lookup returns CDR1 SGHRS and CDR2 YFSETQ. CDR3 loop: CASSTTTGWEQYF. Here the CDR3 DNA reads TGCGCCAGCAGCACAACCACAGGGTGGGAGCAGTACTTC. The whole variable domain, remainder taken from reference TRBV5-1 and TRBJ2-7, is KAGVTQTPRYLIKTRGQQVTLSCSPISGHRSVSWYQQTPGQGLQFLFEYFSETQRNKGNFPGRFSGRQFSNSRSEMNVSTLELGDSALYLCASSTTTGWEQYFGPGTRLTVT.

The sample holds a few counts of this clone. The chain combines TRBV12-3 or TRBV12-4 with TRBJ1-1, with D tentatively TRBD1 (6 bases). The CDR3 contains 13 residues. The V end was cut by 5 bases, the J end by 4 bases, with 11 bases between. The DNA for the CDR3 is TGTGCCAGCAGTGACGGACAGACCACTGAAGCTTTCTTT. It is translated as CASSDGQTTEAFF.

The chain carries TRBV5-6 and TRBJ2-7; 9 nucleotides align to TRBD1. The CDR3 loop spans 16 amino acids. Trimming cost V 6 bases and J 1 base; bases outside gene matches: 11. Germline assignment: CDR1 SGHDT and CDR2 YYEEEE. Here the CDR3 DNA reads TGTGCCAGCAACCCTCTGTCGGGGACAGGGTCCTACGAGCAGTACTTC. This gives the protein CASNPLSGTGSYEQYF.

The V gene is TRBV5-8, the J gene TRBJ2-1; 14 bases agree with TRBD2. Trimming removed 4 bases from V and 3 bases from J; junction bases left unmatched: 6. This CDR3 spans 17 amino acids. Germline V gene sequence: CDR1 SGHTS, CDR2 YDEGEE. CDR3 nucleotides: TGTGCCAGCAGCGGGACTAGCGGGAGTGAATTCTACAATGAGCAGTTCTTC. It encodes CASSGTSGSEFYNEQFF.

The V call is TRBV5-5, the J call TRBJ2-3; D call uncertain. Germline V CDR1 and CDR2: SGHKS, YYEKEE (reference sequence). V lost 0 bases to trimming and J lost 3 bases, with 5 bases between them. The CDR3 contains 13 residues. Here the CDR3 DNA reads TGTGCCAGCAGCTTGGCCCCTACAGATACGCAGTATTTT. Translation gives CASSLAPTDTQYF. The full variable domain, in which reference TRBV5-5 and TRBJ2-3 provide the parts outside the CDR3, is DAGVTQSPTHLIKTRGQQVTLRCSPISGHKSVSWYQQVLGQGPQFIFQYYEKEERGRGNFPDRFSARQFPNYSSELNVNALLLGDSALYLCASSLAPTDTQYFGPGTRLTVL.

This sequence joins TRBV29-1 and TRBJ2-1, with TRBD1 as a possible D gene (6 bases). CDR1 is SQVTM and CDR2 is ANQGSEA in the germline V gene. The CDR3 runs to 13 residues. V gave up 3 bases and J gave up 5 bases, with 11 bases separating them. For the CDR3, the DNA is TGCAGCGTTGACTCCGGGACAAACAATGAGCAGTTCTTC. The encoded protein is CSVDSGTNNEQFF.

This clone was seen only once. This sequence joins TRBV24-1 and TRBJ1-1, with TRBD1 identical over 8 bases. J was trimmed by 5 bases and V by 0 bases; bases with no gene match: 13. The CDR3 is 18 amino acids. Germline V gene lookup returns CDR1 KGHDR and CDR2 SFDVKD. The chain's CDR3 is CATSDLRFMRDRPTEAFF. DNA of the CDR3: TGTGCCACCAGTGATTTGAGGTTCATGCGGGACAGGCCGACTGAAGCTTTCTTT.

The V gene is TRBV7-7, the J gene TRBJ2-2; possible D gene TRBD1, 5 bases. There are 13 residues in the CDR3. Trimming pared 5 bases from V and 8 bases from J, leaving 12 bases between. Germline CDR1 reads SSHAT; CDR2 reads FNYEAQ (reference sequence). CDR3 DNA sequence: TGTGCCAGCAGCCGATCAGGGCGAGGGGAGCTGTTTTTT. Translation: CASSRSGRGELFF. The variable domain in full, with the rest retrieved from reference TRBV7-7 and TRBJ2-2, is GAGVSQSPRYKVTKRGQDVTLRCDPISSHATLYWYQQALGQGPEFLTYFNYEAQPDKSGLPSDRFSAERPEGSISTLTIQRTEQRDSAMYRCASSRSGRGELFFGEGSRLTVL.

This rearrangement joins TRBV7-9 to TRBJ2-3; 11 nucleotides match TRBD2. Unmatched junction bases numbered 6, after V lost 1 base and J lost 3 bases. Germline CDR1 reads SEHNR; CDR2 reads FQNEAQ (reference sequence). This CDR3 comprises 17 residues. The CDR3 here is CASSLEPSGRPTDTQYF. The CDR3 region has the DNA TGTGCCAGCAGCTTAGAACCTAGCGGGAGGCCGACAGATACGCAGTATTTT.

The CDR3 loop is CASSLAWGQAIFF. CDR3 sequence (DNA): TGTGCCAGCAGTTTAGCGTGGGGCCAGGCTATTTTCTTC. This chain joins TRBV12-3 or TRBV12-4 and TRBJ2-1; D is possibly TRBD1 (5 bases). This CDR3 is 13 amino acids long. Trimming left V 0 bases short and J 16 bases short, with 16 bases between.

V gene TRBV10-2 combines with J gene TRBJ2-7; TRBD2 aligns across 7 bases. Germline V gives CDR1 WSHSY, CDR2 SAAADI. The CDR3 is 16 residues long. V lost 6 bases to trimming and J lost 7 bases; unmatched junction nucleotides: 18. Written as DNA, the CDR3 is TGCGCCAGCAGCCGAGGACTCGCCGGAAAGGGAGGGGAGCAGTACTTC. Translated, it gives CASSRGLAGKGGEQYF.

The CDR3 DNA reads as TGTGCCAGTAGTATAGTAGCAGGGCCCCGGACAGATACGCAGTATTTT. Encoded protein: CASSIVAGPRTDTQYF. The chain uses TRBV19 and TRBJ2-3, with D perhaps matching TRBD1 (5 bases). The germline gives CDR1 LNHDA, CDR2 SQIVND (reference sequence). The CDR3 spans 16 residues. V was shortened by 1 base and J by 3 bases, with 14 bases between the two germline ends.

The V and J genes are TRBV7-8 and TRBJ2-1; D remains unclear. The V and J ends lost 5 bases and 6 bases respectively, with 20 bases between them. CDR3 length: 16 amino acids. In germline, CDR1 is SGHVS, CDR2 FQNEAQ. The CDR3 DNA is TGTGCCAGCAGCCCTCTTATGTCCGCTAGTATCAATGAGCAGTTCTTC. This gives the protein CASSPLMSASINEQFF.

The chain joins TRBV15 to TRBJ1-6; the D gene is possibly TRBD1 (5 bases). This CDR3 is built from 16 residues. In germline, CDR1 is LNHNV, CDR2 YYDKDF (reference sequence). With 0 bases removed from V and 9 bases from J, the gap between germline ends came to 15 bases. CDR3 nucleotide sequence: TGTGCCACCAGCAGAGATGTGCAGGGTGGAAGTTCACCCCTCCACTTT. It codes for CATSRDVQGGSSPLHF. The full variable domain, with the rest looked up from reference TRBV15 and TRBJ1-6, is DAMVIQNPRYQVTQFGKPVTLSCSQTLNHNVMYWYQQKSSQAPKLLFHYYDKDFNNEADTPDNFQSRRPNTSFCFLDIRSPGLGDTAMYLCATSRDVQGGSSPLHFGNGTRLTVT.

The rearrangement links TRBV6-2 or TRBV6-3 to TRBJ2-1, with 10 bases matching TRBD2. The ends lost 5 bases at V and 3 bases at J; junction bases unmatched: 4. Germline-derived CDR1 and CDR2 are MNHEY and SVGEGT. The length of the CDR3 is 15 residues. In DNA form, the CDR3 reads TGTGCCAGCAGTCCCGGGACTAGCGACTACAATGAGCAGTTCTTC. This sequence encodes CASSPGTSDYNEQFF.